The 32 T cell receptor beta chains below come from one sample, sequenced in a study of blood T cell repertoires in COVID-19. Data came from immunoSEQ multiplex PCR; TCRdb stores just in-frame clones and leaves some out. In the table there are 60,000 to 70,000 clones, approximately 79% of which are singletons. The sequencing sample was made of peripheral blood. The origin of the receptors is a woman in her 70s with acute or convalescent COVID-19.

This chain links TRBV10-3 with TRBJ1-1; D is undetermined. V lost 6 bases and J lost 1, with 12 bases in between. CDR1 and CDR2 (germline): ENHRY, SYGVKD. CDR3 size: 14 residues. The CDR3 DNA follows: TGTGCCATCAGCCCTAGCGCGTGGAACACTGAAGCTTTCTTT. It is translated as CAISPSAWNTEAFF.

The V call is TRBV2, the J call TRBJ1-4, with TRBD1 matching over 8 bases. This CDR3 has 14 residues. In germline, CDR1 is SNHLY, CDR2 FYNNEI. The junction had 4 bases not matched to a gene; V was cut back by 6 bases and J by 4 bases. CDR3 bases: TGTGCCAGCAGGGACAGGGTCTTTAATGAAAAACTGTTTTTT. Amino acids: CASRDRVFNEKLFF.

The chain couples TRBV15 to TRBJ2-6; D perhaps matches TRBD1 (6 bases). This CDR3 spans 15 amino acids. Trimming pared 4 bases from V and 1 base from J, leaving 8 bases between. Germline loops: CDR1 LNHNV, CDR2 YYDKDF (reference sequence). The CDR3 sequence: CATSIDRSGANVLTF. The CDR3 DNA sequence: TGTGCCACCAGCATTGACAGGTCTGGGGCCAACGTCCTGACTTTC.

The J gene is TRBJ2-5, the V gene TRBV18; 9 positions match TRBD2. The CDR3 length is 15 residues. V lost 4 bases and J lost 5; bases outside the gene matches: 8. Germline loops: CDR1 KGHSH, CDR2 LQKENI. CDR3 sequence (DNA): TGTGCCAGCTCACTTCGGACTAGCGCAGGGGAGACCCAGTACTTC. It encodes CASSLRTSAGETQYF.

This clone was seen only a few times. The rearrangement links TRBV19 to TRBJ1-3; D gene ambiguous. The CDR3 runs to 15 residues. CDR1 is LNHDA, CDR2 SQIVND, per germline (reference sequence). With 5 bases removed from V and 0 bases from J, the gap between germline ends came to 11 bases. The CDR3 sequence: CASSWFTASGNTIYF. CDR3 nucleotide sequence: TGTGCCAGTAGTTGGTTCACAGCCTCTGGAAACACCATATATTTT.

This clone was observed a handful of times. The J gene is TRBJ1-2, the V gene TRBV2; D is unresolved. Trimming shortened V by 2 bases and J by 6 bases, and 7 bases separated the two germline ends. CDR3 length: 12 residues. CDR1 and CDR2 from the germline V gene are SNHLY and FYNNEI. The CDR3: CASSELRDGYTF. The CDR3 DNA is TGTGCCAGCAGTGAACTGAGGGATGGCTACACCTTC.

V usage is TRBV19 and J usage is TRBJ1-4, with TRBD1 as a possible D gene (6 bases). The V end lost 6 bases, the J end lost 5 bases, and 16 bases lay between the germline ends. This CDR3 region has 15 residues. The V gene's germline CDR1 is LNHDA and CDR2 SQIVND (reference sequence). This chain's CDR3 is CASSLPGQSNEKLFF. DNA of the CDR3: TGTGCCAGTAGCCTCCCGGGACAATCAAATGAAAAACTGTTTTTT. Looking up the rest from reference TRBV19 and TRBJ1-4 gives the full variable domain: DGGITQSPKYLFRKEGQNVTLSCEQNLNHDAMYWYRQDPGQGLRLIYYSQIVNDFQKGDIAEGYSVSREKKESFPLTVTSAQKNPTAFYLCASSLPGQSNEKLFFGSGTQLSVL.

The V and J genes are TRBV5-1 and TRBJ2-2; perhaps TRBD2 as D (6 bases). Trimming took 0 bases from V and 1 from J, leaving 10 bases between them. Germline V CDR1 and CDR2: SGHRS, YFSETQ. There are 16 residues in the CDR3. CDR3 sequence reads: CASSLAPAGNTGELFF. CDR3 nucleotides: TGCGCCAGCAGCTTGGCCCCAGCGGGGAACACCGGGGAGCTGTTTTTT.

This chain uses TRBV4-2 with TRBJ2-5; 13 nucleotides line up with TRBD2. J gave up 5 bases and V 0 bases, and 3 bases lay outside the gene matches. Germline V gene sequence: CDR1 LGHNA, CDR2 YNFKEQ. The CDR3 has 16 amino acids. The CDR3 is CASSQDTSGGVETQYF. The DNA of the CDR3 is TGTGCCAGCAGCCAAGACACTAGCGGGGGGGTTGAGACCCAGTACTTC.

This chain uses TRBV5-1 with TRBJ2-5; possible D gene TRBD2, 7 bases. V gave up 0 bases and J gave up 8 bases, with 20 bases separating them. This CDR3 has 16 residues. Germline values: CDR1 SGHRS, CDR2 YFSETQ. CDR3 sequence reads: CASSLEVGGASSTQYF. The CDR3 DNA follows: TGCGCCAGCAGCTTGGAGGTAGGGGGGGCATCAAGTACCCAGTACTTC.

Many counts were recorded for this clone. V gene TRBV15 combines with J gene TRBJ1-4; TRBD1 matches at 8 bases. This CDR3 region has 14 residues. CDR1 is LNHNV and CDR2 is YYDKDF in the germline V gene (reference sequence). Trimming removed 7 bases from V and 2 bases from J; junction bases left unmatched: 3. CDR3 in amino acids: CATTSGGTNEKLFF. CDR3 coding DNA: TGTGCCACCACATCAGGGGGCACTAATGAAAAACTGTTTTTT.

The V gene is TRBV5-6, the J gene TRBJ2-3; D gene uncertain. The CDR3 has 13 amino acids. The ends were cut back, 1 base at V and 5 bases at J, with 8 bases in the middle. Germline-derived CDR1 and CDR2 are SGHDT and YYEEEE. The CDR3 region is CASSLLLVDTQYF. The CDR3 DNA follows: TGTGCCAGCAGCTTGCTTCTTGTAGATACGCAGTATTTT.

This sequence joins TRBV10-3 and TRBJ2-2, with TRBD1 matching over 9 bases. Germline-derived CDR1 and CDR2 are ENHRY and SYGVKD. V was clipped by 7 bases and J by 4 bases; unmatched bases: 7. The CDR3 is made up of 15 amino acids. CDR3 sequence reads: CAINPGQGITGELFF. DNA for the CDR3: TGTGCCATCAATCCGGGACAGGGTATCACCGGGGAGCTGTTTTTT.

This clone was counted a few times. J is TRBJ2-1 and V is TRBV7-3, with 7 bases identical to TRBD1. Per germline, CDR1 SGHTA and CDR2 FQGTGA. The CDR3 runs to 16 residues. Unmatched junction bases numbered 8, after V lost 0 bases and J lost 6 bases. The CDR3 reads CASSLTGGGRSNEQFF. CDR3 sequence (DNA): TGTGCCAGCAGCTTAACAGGGGGCGGCAGAAGCAATGAGCAGTTCTTC.

This sequence joins TRBV5-1 and TRBJ1-2, with D possibly TRBD1 on 6 matching bases. Trimming shortened V by 3 bases and J by 4 bases, and 22 bases separated the two germline ends. The CDR3 covers 17 residues. Germline-derived CDR1 and CDR2 are SGHRS and YFSETQ. CDR3 amino acids: CASSYSQGPTSSYGYTF. As DNA, the CDR3 is TGCGCCAGCAGCTATAGCCAGGGGCCGACGTCTTCCTATGGCTACACCTTC. The whole variable domain, filled in from reference TRBV5-1 and TRBJ1-2, reads KAGVTQTPRYLIKTRGQQVTLSCSPISGHRSVSWYQQTPGQGLQFLFEYFSETQRNKGNFPGRFSGRQFSNSRSEMNVSTLELGDSALYLCASSYSQGPTSSYGYTFGSGTRLTVV.

CDR3 loop: CATSVTVGRGQETQYF. CDR3 DNA sequence: TGTGCCACCAGTGTCACCGTGGGAAGGGGACAAGAGACCCAGTACTTC. The chain has TRBV24-1 and TRBJ2-5, with D possibly matching TRBD1 (5 bases). CDR1 is KGHDR, CDR2 SFDVKD, per germline. V gave up 5 bases and J gave up 2 bases, with 17 bases separating them. The CDR3 extends over 16 amino acids.

The chain has TRBV5-6 and TRBJ1-2; 8 nucleotides align to TRBD1. The germline CDR1 and CDR2 sequences are SGHDT and YYEEEE. CDR3 size: 15 residues. J lost 3 bases, V lost 4 bases, and 8 bases had no gene match. The CDR3 is CASSAYDRGDYGYTF. The CDR3, as DNA: TGTGCCAGCAGCGCATACGACAGGGGTGACTATGGCTACACCTTC.

Note on this clone: Other DNA sequences from this sample encode an identical CDR3 as well. The V and J genes are TRBV5-1 and TRBJ1-4; TRBD1 agrees at 7 bases. The CDR3 spans 16 residues. The J segment lost 7 bases and the V segment lost 4 bases, leaving 13 bases of the junction unmatched. Germline V gene lookup returns CDR1 SGHRS and CDR2 YFSETQ. CDR3 nucleotides: TGCGCCAGCAGCCCCACAGGGGACCGGGGGCCTGAAAAACTGTTTTTT. It is translated as CASSPTGDRGPEKLFF.

The J gene is TRBJ1-2, the V gene TRBV6-5; D may be TRBD1 (5 bases). V was pared by 0 bases and J by 5 bases, with 13 bases between. This CDR3 contains 15 residues. In germline, CDR1 is MNHEY, CDR2 SVGAGI. The CDR3 loop is CASSYSFRKGYGYTF. CDR3 coding DNA: TGTGCCAGCAGTTACTCGTTTAGGAAGGGGTATGGCTACACCTTC.

The chain has TRBV21-1 and TRBJ2-7; the table's D call TRBD2 went unverified against the DNA. TRBV21-1 is given as a pseudogene. This CDR3 region has 18 residues. CDR3 sequence (DNA): TGTGCCAGCAGTGCCTCCCCAACGAAGCGGGGGGGGCCTATTGAGCAGTACTTC. As protein: CASSASPTKRGGPIEQYF.

This sequence joins TRBV7-8 and TRBJ1-3; D unresolved. Germline CDR1 reads SGHVS; CDR2 reads FQNEAQ. Trimming took 1 base from V and 6 from J, leaving 7 bases between them. The CDR3 runs 13 residues. The CDR3 nucleotides are TGTGCCAGCAGCTTAGATCGGGTAAACACCATATATTTT. Translating it yields CASSLDRVNTIYF.

The chain is built from TRBV7-9 and TRBJ1-1; D is possibly TRBD1 (5 bases). This CDR3 has 14 amino acids. V lost 3 bases to trimming and J lost 0 bases, with 8 bases between them. Looked up from germline, CDR1 is SEHNR and CDR2 is FQNEAQ (reference sequence). This chain's CDR3 is CASSFGGVNTEAFF. CDR3 nucleotides: TGTGCCAGCAGCTTCGGGGGGGTGAACACTGAAGCTTTCTTT. The variable domain in full, with the rest retrieved from reference TRBV7-9 and TRBJ1-1, is DTGVSQNPRHKITKRGQNVTFRCDPISEHNRLYWYRQTLGQGPEFLTYFQNEAQLEKSRLLSDRFSAERPKGSFSTLEIQRTEQGDSAMYLCASSFGGVNTEAFFGQGTRLTVV.

As concerns this clone: Other nucleotide sequences from this sample produce the same CDR3. The chain uses TRBV12-3 or TRBV12-4 and TRBJ2-7; D remains unclear. With 2 bases removed from V and 7 bases from J, the gap between germline ends came to 6 bases. This CDR3 spans 11 amino acids. The CDR3, as DNA: TGTGCCAGCAGTTTAAGTCGGGAGCAGTACTTC. Translation: CASSLSREQYF.

The chain's CDR3 is CASSFRSSFTDTQYF. CDR3 nucleotides: TGTGCCAGCAGCTTTCGGAGTTCTTTCACAGATACGCAGTATTTT. The chain links TRBV7-9 to TRBJ2-3, with D unresolved. Between the trimmed V and J ends, which lost 3 bases and 2 bases, there was a span of 12 bases. This CDR3 comprises 15 residues. From germline, CDR1 is SEHNR and CDR2 FQNEAQ (reference sequence).

In its sample, this clone was seen once. J is TRBJ2-3 and V is TRBV29-1, with D perhaps TRBD2 (6 bases). Germline CDR1 SQVTM, CDR2 ANQGSEA. The CDR3 contains 14 residues. V lost 4 bases and J 0 bases, leaving 11 bases between the germline ends. This chain's CDR3 is CSVVGGFSTDTQYF. In DNA form, the CDR3 reads TGCAGCGTTGTGGGGGGATTTAGCACAGATACGCAGTATTTT.

The chain uses TRBV7-2 and TRBJ2-5, with TRBD2 matching over 11 bases. The J segment lost 6 bases and the V segment lost 2 bases, leaving 11 bases of the junction unmatched. This CDR3 is built from 17 residues. Germline CDR1 is SGHTA and CDR2 is FQGNSA. The CDR3 loop reads CASSLSITSGGRKTQYF. The DNA of the CDR3 is TGTGCCAGCAGCTTATCGATAACTAGCGGGGGACGGAAGACCCAGTACTTC.

The chain employs TRBV9 and TRBJ2-7, with 10 positions matching TRBD2. With V trimmed by 4 bases and J by 5 bases, 6 bases remained unmatched. This CDR3 is 14 amino acids long. The V gene's germline CDR1 is SGDLS and CDR2 YYNGEE. The CDR3 bases are TGTGCCAGCAGCAGCGGGGGGGCCATTGACGAGCAGTACTTC. This codes for CASSSGGAIDEQYF.

The rearrangement links TRBV29-1 to TRBJ2-5; D not certain. Trimming took 7 bases from V and 6 from J, leaving 15 bases between them. Germline values: CDR1 SQVTM, CDR2 ANQGSEA. CDR3 length: 12 residues. In DNA form, the CDR3 reads TGCAGCGCCCTGATCGACTTGCAGACCCAGTACTTC. Translation gives CSALIDLQTQYF.

This clone was recorded a few times. V usage is TRBV28 and J usage is TRBJ2-3; TRBD2 matches 11 bases. The CDR3 consists of 19 residues. The germline V gene has CDR1 MDHEN and CDR2 SYDVKM. V lost 6 bases and J lost 2; bases outside the gene matches: 16. CDR3 in amino acids: CASSLEPLLAGDSTDTQYF. CDR3 coding DNA: TGTGCCAGCAGCCTAGAACCTTTACTAGCGGGGGATTCCACAGATACGCAGTATTTT. Based on the CDR3 plus reference TRBV28 and TRBJ2-3, the full variable domain is DVKVTQSSRYLVKRTGEKVFLECVQDMDHENMFWYRQDPGLGLRLIYFSYDVKMKEKGDIPEGYSVSREKKERFSLILESASTNQTSMYLCASSLEPLLAGDSTDTQYFGPGTRLTVL.

J is TRBJ1-2 and V is TRBV19; TRBD1 matches 7 bases. Germline CDR1 LNHDA, CDR2 SQIVND (reference sequence). This CDR3 spans 12 amino acids. Germline trimming cut 4 bases from V and 12 bases from J; bases unmatched to any gene: 8. In nucleotides, the CDR3 is TGTGCCAGTAGTACCGGACGGGACAGACACACCTTC. The encoded protein is CASSTGRDRHTF.

The genes are TRBV15 and TRBJ2-7; D may be TRBD1 (5 bases). Trimming removed 3 bases at V and 5 bases at J, with 14 bases between. The germline V gene has CDR1 LNHNV and CDR2 YYDKDF (reference sequence). The CDR3 sequence is 14 residues long. CDR3 nucleotide sequence: TGTGCCACCAGCAGTTATCAGGGAAAAAACGAGCAGTACTTC. This sequence encodes CATSSYQGKNEQYF.

V usage is TRBV2 and J usage is TRBJ1-3; D is ambiguous. The CDR3 extends over 15 amino acids. V was cut by 2 bases and J by 0 bases, with 8 bases left in between. The germline gives CDR1 SNHLY, CDR2 FYNNEI. The DNA of the CDR3 is TGTGCCAGCAGTGAATTTGACAACTCTGGAAACACCATATATTTT. It translates to CASSEFDNSGNTIYF.